The rows below give T cell receptor beta chains drawn from one sample of a study of T cells in Graves' hyperthyroidism and ophthalmopathy. TCRdb reprocessed the multiplex PCR reads with MiXCR, giving one entry per CDR3 protein. The table shows around 100,000 distinct CDR3 sequences, with about 50% occurring only once. The sample was blood. The source of these receptors is a man aged 35-49 years with Graves' hyperthyroidism. Both conserved end residues are part of each CDR3. A D gene is named only where the DNA matches it firmly. Clone size is stated in some rows and not others, as once, few, many or a class when expanded.

D gene	clone size	V gene	J gene	CDR3 protein	CDR3 DNA
-	-	TRBV20-1	TRBJ2-5	CSARWETQYF	TGCAGTGCGCGGTGGGAGACCCAGTACTTC
TRBD1	-	TRBV20-1	TRBJ2-7	CSTPGQGHEQYF	TGCAGTACTCCGGGACAGGGCCACGAGCAGTACTTC
-	few	TRBV6-5	TRBJ1-1	CASSYQGSGRTEAFF	TGTGCCAGCAGTTATCAGGGATCCGGACGGACTGAAGCTTTCTTT
-	few	TRBV6-5	TRBJ2-4	CASTSPGNIQYF	TGTGCCAGCACATCACCGGGAAACATTCAGTACTTC
-	-	TRBV7-9	TRBJ1-6	CASSLESGARNSPLHF	TGTGCCAGCAGCTTAGAATCAGGGGCGCGAAATTCACCCCTCCACTTT
-	many	TRBV6-5	TRBJ2-3	CASSYFGGRGDTQYF	TGTGCCAGCAGTTACTTCGGGGGGCGCGGAGATACGCAGTATTTT
-	many	TRBV11-3	TRBJ2-7	CASSSTNSYEQYF	TGTGCCAGCAGCTCCACAAATTCCTACGAGCAGTACTTC
-	many	TRBV6-5	TRBJ2-7	CASSPRDVPYEQYF	TGTGCCAGCAGTCCCCGGGACGTACCCTACGAGCAGTACTTC
-	-	TRBV9	TRBJ2-3	CASSVGTTGTDTQYF	TGTGCCAGCAGCGTAGGGACAACTGGCACAGATACGCAGTATTTT
-	-	TRBV2	TRBJ1-5	CASKRETGPYEHF	TGTGCCAGCAAGAGAGAGACAGGACCCTACGAGCATTTT